A single sample gave rise to the 7 T cell receptor beta chains below, sequenced in a study of T cells in Graves' hyperthyroidism and ophthalmopathy (dated by TCRdb to between 2019 and 2020). Library creation used multiplex PCR. The listed sequencing device is Illumina HiSeq 2000. TCR beta CDR3 regions were amplified from RNA transcripts. A first-round RT-PCR of the TCR CDR3 used the HTBI primer set with the Qiagen OneStep RT-PCR kit. Through fastp at Q25 and MiXCR, TCRdb rebuilt clones from the public reads, retaining in-frame beta chains. All rows with the same CDR3 protein become a single entry with the most common DNA and genes. In all, the sample holds over 450,000 distinct CDR3 sequences, and under 15% of those were seen once. Together, the top ten hold about a sixth of the sample. The sequencing input was blood. The receptors were gathered from a woman younger than 35 with Graves' hyperthyroidism.

The rearrangement links TRBV11-2 to TRBJ2-5; 9 nucleotides line up with TRBD1. The V gene's germline CDR1 is SGHAT and CDR2 FQNNGV. The CDR3 covers 15 residues. Trimming took 5 bases from V and 4 from J; bases not matched to a gene: 8. In DNA, the CDR3 is TGTGCCAGCAGCATAATGACAGGGGGGGGAGAGACCCAGTACTTC. Its translation: CASSIMTGGGETQYF.

The chain couples TRBV4-2 to TRBJ2-1; 8 positions match TRBD2. V dropped 0 bases and J dropped 10; count of bases not matched to a gene: 11. This CDR3 is 16 amino acids long. Germline values: CDR1 LGHNA, CDR2 YNFKEQ. CDR3 coding DNA: TGTGCCAGCAGCCAAGAAGCGGGGGTTGTGCTGGACGAGCAGTTCTTC. This gives the protein CASSQEAGVVLDEQFF.

The table lists this clonotype with many counts. V and J are TRBV28 and TRBJ2-5; possibly TRBD1 for D (6 bases). There are 15 residues in the CDR3. V was cut by 3 bases and J by 5 bases, with 16 bases left in between. CDR1 is MDHEN and CDR2 is SYDVKM in the germline V gene. The CDR3 sequence: CASSFNRDALETQYF. CDR3 DNA: TGTGCCAGCAGTTTTAACAGGGATGCCTTGGAGACCCAGTACTTC.

This clonotype was seen at least ten times. The chain recombines TRBV4-1 with TRBJ2-2; D assignment may be TRBD1 or TRBD2 (5 bases each). CDR3 length: 18 residues. The V gene lost 2 bases and the J gene lost 4 bases, with 20 bases spanning the gap. CDR1 MGHRA and CDR2 YSYEKL come from the germline V gene. Here the CDR3 DNA reads TGCGCCAGCAGCCAAAAAAGCTCTGGGCTTGGGGGCACCGGGGAGCTGTTTTTT. Protein sequence: CASSQKSSGLGGTGELFF.

The chain couples TRBV24-1 to TRBJ2-6; tentative D call: TRBD1 (6 bases). Germline V gene sequence: CDR1 KGHDR, CDR2 SFDVKD. CDR3 length equals 16 residues. Trimming pared 6 bases from V and 0 bases from J, leaving 11 bases between. CDR3 sequence reads: CATSSGQISGANVLTF. CDR3 DNA: TGTGCCACCAGTTCGGGACAAATCTCTGGGGCCAACGTCCTGACTTTC.

This clonotype was observed a few times. The chain employs TRBV29-1 and TRBJ1-2, with D perhaps matching TRBD1 (5 bases). V was pared by 8 bases and J by 0 bases, with 19 bases between. Germline V gene data show CDR1 as SQVTM and CDR2 as ANQGSEA. This CDR3 contains 15 residues. CDR3 amino acids: CSTSRARESNYGYTF. CDR3 DNA: TGCAGCACCTCCAGGGCGCGGGAGTCTAACTATGGCTACACCTTC. The whole variable domain, remainder taken from reference TRBV29-1 and TRBJ1-2, is SAVISQKPSRDICQRGTSLTIQCQVDSQVTMMFWYRQQPGQSLTLIATANQGSEATYESGFVIDKFPISRPNLTFSTLTVSNMSPEDSSIYLCSTSRARESNYGYTFGSGTRLTVV.

This clonotype was seen repeatedly, ten times or more. The V gene is TRBV6-1, the J gene TRBJ1-4, with no clear D. Trimming removed 3 bases at V and 6 bases at J, with 14 bases between. The length of the CDR3 is 15 residues. Germline CDR1 MNHNS, CDR2 SASEGT. The CDR3 protein is CASSELSNGDEKLFF. CDR3 in DNA: TGTGCCAGCAGTGAGCTTTCCAATGGCGATGAAAAACTGTTTTTT.